Below, one TCR beta chain is given with its context. The data were obtained in a study of CD8 T cells in Susac syndrome. The CDR3 length is 15 residues. Per the germline V gene, CDR1 is LGHDT and CDR2 is YNNKEL (reference sequence). V trimming: 2 bases; J trimming: 7 bases; junction bases outside the gene matches: 6. After extraction with the RNeasy kit, roughly 0.45 to 1 ug of the RNA was reverse transcribed using random hexamers. TCRdb passed the immunoSEQ multiplex PCR reads through MiXCR, listing each CDR3 protein once. The table records 140,000 to 150,000 distinct CDR3 sequences, approximately 94% of them present only once.

This sequence was found in a human donor in good health. The chain employs TRBV3-1 and TRBJ2-7; 12 positions agree with TRBD2. The sample comprised CD4+ T cells from PBMCs. Here the CDR3 DNA reads TGTGCCAGCAGCCAAACTAGCGGGAGGACAGGGGAGCAGTACTTC. Protein product: CASSQTSGRTGEQYF.